Listed below are T cell receptor beta chains from one sample, sequenced in a study of shared clonotypes between healthy human individuals. Profiling relied on immunoSEQ multiplex PCR, and the TCRdb table lists in-frame clones only, not all of them. This sample carries 740,000 or so clones, 60% to 75% of them seen once, and the ten largest clones take 1.5% to 2%. The source material was memory CD4+ T cells sorted from blood. These receptor sequences come from a woman aged 30 to 39 in good health. CDR3s include the opening cysteine and the closing phenylalanine or tryptophan. A D gene is named only where the DNA matches it firmly. Expanded clones are given a class, and other clones once, few, many or no size at all.

D	size	length	V	J	CDR3	DNA
TRBD1	.	15	TRBV29-1	TRBJ2-1	CSVRRGDRGRGEQFF	TGCAGCGTTAGGAGAGGGGACAGGGGGCGAGGTGAGCAGTTCTTC
.	.	14	TRBV14	TRBJ1-5	CASSSGGLDQPQHF	TGTGCCAGCAGCTCGGGGGGATTAGATCAGCCCCAGCATTTT
.	.	15	TRBV15	TRBJ2-1	CATSRVGDLYNEQFF	TGTGCCACCAGCAGAGTCGGCGACCTCTACAATGAGCAGTTCTTC
.	.	13	TRBV19	TRBJ1-1	CASSQRQTGEAFF	TGTGCCAGTAGTCAACGACAGACCGGCGAAGCTTTCTTT
.	many	15	TRBV5-1	TRBJ2-7	CASSLGDRGGYEQYF	TGCGCCAGCAGCTTGGGAGACAGGGGAGGGTACGAGCAGTACTTC
.	.	13	TRBV11-3	TRBJ2-2	CASSFTMTGELFF	TGTGCCAGCAGCTTCACTATGACTGGGGAGCTGTTTTTT
TRBD1	.	14	TRBV6-5	TRBJ1-4	CASSSGTGNEKLFF	TGTGCCAGCAGCTCCGGGACAGGGAATGAAAAACTGTTTTTT
.	.	14	TRBV14	TRBJ2-2	CASSRQFGAGELFF	TGTGCCAGCAGCCGACAGTTCGGGGCCGGGGAGCTGTTTTTT
TRBD2	.	16	TRBV6-5	TRBJ2-7	CASSYSASGKTYEQYF	TGTGCCAGCAGTTACTCGGCTAGCGGGAAGACCTACGAGCAGTACTTC
.	.	13	TRBV7-8	TRBJ2-7	CASSFAGTHEQYF	TGTGCCAGCAGCTTCGCCGGGACCCACGAGCAGTACTTC
TRBD1	.	15	TRBV7-2	TRBJ1-5	CASTLGQASNQPQHF	TGTGCCAGCACCTTAGGACAGGCTAGCAATCAGCCCCAGCATTTT
.	.	14	TRBV5-4	TRBJ1-2	CASSLVGGFYGYTF	TGTGCCAGCAGCTTGGTAGGGGGGTTCTATGGCTACACCTTC
.	.	12	TRBV9	TRBJ2-5	CASSADQETQYF	TGTGCCAGCAGCGCTGACCAAGAGACCCAGTACTTC
TRBD1	.	14	TRBV28	TRBJ1-3	CASSSQGAGNTIYF	TGTGCCAGCAGTTCCCAGGGGGCAGGAAACACCATATATTTT
.	.	15	TRBV7-8	TRBJ2-7	CASSLAGNRLHEQYF	TGTGCCAGCAGCTTAGCGGGTAACAGGTTACACGAGCAGTACTTC
.	.	11	TRBV5-6	TRBJ2-5	CASSLEETQYF	TGTGCCAGCAGCTTGGAAGAGACCCAGTACTTC
TRBD2	.	14	TRBV5-1	TRBJ2-2	CASCLAGDTGELFF	TGCGCCAGTTGCCTAGCGGGAGACACCGGGGAGCTGTTTTTT
.	.	15	TRBV6-5	TRBJ2-1	CASSHTGLLYNEQFF	TGTGCCAGCAGTCATACGGGCCTTCTCTATAATGAGCAGTTCTTC
TRBD1	.	18	TRBV28	TRBJ1-5	CASSLAMTGTGRNQPQHF	TGTGCCAGCAGTTTAGCAATGACCGGGACAGGGAGGAATCAGCCCCAGCATTTT
TRBD2	.	15	TRBV6-5	TRBJ2-7	CASSYRLAASYEQYF	TGTGCCAGCAGTTACCGACTAGCGGCGTCCTACGAGCAGTACTTC
TRBD1	many	14	TRBV27	TRBJ2-7	CASSRTGSSYEQYF	TGTGCCAGCAGTCGGACAGGGAGCTCCTACGAGCAGTACTTC
TRBD2	few	15	TRBV7-3	TRBJ2-3	CASSVGLARTDTQYF	TGTGCCAGCAGCGTCGGACTAGCGCGCACAGATACGCAGTATTTT
.	.	13	TRBV12-5	TRBJ2-5	CASGLVGVETQYF	TGTGCTAGTGGTTTGGTAGGTGTAGAGACCCAGTACTTC
TRBD2	.	16	TRBV6-5	TRBJ2-3	CASSLQGLARTDTQYF	TGTGCCAGCAGTTTACAGGGACTAGCGCGCACAGATACGCAGTATTTT
.	few	15	TRBV19	TRBJ1-5	CASSTPEGWSGSQHF	TGTGCCAGTAGTACCCCAGAGGGGTGGTCCGGATCCCAGCATTTT
TRBD2	.	16	TRBV11-3	TRBJ2-1	CASSTRGASGYNEQFF	TGTGCCAGCAGCACCAGAGGCGCTAGCGGTTACAATGAGCAGTTCTTC
.	.	14	TRBV10-3	TRBJ2-5	CAISASGSQETQYF	TGTGCCATCAGTGCGTCGGGGTCCCAAGAGACCCAGTACTTC
.	.	14	TRBV2	TRBJ2-3	CASSAGLGRDTQYF	TGTGCCAGCAGTGCGGGACTCGGGAGAGATACGCAGTATTTT
TRBD1	.	15	TRBV5-1	TRBJ2-7	CASSPSDRGLGEQYF	TGCGCCAGCAGCCCCTCGGACAGGGGGCTTGGCGAGCAGTACTTC
.	.	11	TRBV14	TRBJ2-7	CATSWPYEQYF	TGTGCCACCTCCTGGCCTTACGAGCAGTACTTC
.	once	11	TRBV6-6	TRBJ1-2	CASRNTYGYTF	TGTGCCAGCCGCAACACCTATGGCTACACCTTC
.	.	15	TRBV27	TRBJ2-3	CASASPLGSTDTQYF	TGTGCCAGCGCCTCCCCCTTGGGGAGCACAGATACGCAGTATTTT
.	.	15	TRBV4-2	TRBJ1-2	CASSQDWKTGYGYTF	TGTGCCAGCAGCCAAGATTGGAAGACGGGCTATGGCTACACCTTC
TRBD2	.	16	TRBV7-9	TRBJ2-1	CASSSVAGRTYNEQFF	TGTGCCAGCAGCTCCGTAGCGGGACGGACCTACAATGAGCAGTTCTTC
.	.	14	TRBV5-1	TRBJ1-3	CASSFGTTGNTIYF	TGCGCCAGCAGCTTCGGGACTACTGGAAACACCATATATTTT
TRBD1	.	15	TRBV28	TRBJ1-5	CASRPPGQVDQPQHF	TGTGCCAGCAGACCCCCGGGACAGGTAGATCAGCCCCAGCATTTT
TRBD2	.	14	TRBV27	TRBJ2-7	CASRTSGRTVEQYF	TGTGCCAGCAGAACTAGCGGGAGAACGGTCGAGCAGTACTTC
.	.	14	TRBV21-1	TRBJ1-5	CASCRTGDVGPQHF	TGTGCCAGCTGCCGGACAGGGGATGTGGGGCCCCAGCATTTT
TRBD1	.	17	TRBV28	TRBJ2-6	CASGRDRKYSGANVLTF	TGTGCCAGCGGAAGGGACAGGAAGTATTCTGGGGCCAACGTCCTGACTTTC
TRBD1	.	15	TRBV5-1	TRBJ2-3	CASSLGGQETDTQYF	TGCGCCAGCAGCTTGGGGGGACAGGAGACAGATACGCAGTATTTT
.	few	16	TRBV4-1	TRBJ2-1	CASSQVNLVSYNEQFF	TGCGCCAGCAGCCAAGTTAACCTTGTGAGTTACAATGAGCAGTTCTTC